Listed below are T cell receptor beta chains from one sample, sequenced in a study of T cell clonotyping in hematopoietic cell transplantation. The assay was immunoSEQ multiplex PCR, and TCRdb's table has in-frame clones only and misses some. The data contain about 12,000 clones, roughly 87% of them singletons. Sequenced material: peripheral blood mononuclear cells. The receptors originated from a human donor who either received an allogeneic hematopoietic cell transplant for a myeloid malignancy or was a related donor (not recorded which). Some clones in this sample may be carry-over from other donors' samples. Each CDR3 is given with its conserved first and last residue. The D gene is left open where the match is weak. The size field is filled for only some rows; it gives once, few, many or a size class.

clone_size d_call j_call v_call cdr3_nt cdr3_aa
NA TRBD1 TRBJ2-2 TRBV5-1 TGCGCCAGCAGCTCCGGACAGGGGGAGGCCGGGGAGCTGTTTTTT CASSSGQGEAGELFF
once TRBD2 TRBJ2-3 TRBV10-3 TGTGCCATCAGTATAGCGGGTGATACGCAGTATTTT CAISIAGDTQYF
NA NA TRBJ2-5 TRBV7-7 TGTGCTAGCAGCCTCGGTACGGGGAAAAGGGAGACCCAGTACTTC CASSLGTGKRETQYF
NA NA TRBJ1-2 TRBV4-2 TGTGCCAGCAGCCAAGATTTCGGACAGATCTATGGCTACACCTTC CASSQDFGQIYGYTF
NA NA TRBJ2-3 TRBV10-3 TGTGCCATCAGTGAACAACAATCGTTGACAGATACGCAGTATTTT CAISEQQSLTDTQYF
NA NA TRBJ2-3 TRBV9 TGTGCCAGCAGCGTTCGACGGGGCACAGATACGCAGTATTTT CASSVRRGTDTQYF
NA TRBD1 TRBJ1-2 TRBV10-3 TGTGCCATCAGCACTGACAGGGTCCATGGCTACACCTTC CAISTDRVHGYTF
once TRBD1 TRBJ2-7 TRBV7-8 TGTGCCAGCAGCCCCGGACAGGGTGACGAGCAGTACTTC CASSPGQGDEQYF
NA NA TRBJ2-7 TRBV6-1 TGTGCCAGCATCTACGGGTACTACGAGCAGTACTTC CASIYGYYEQYF
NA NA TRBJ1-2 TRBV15 TGTGCCACCAGTAGTGGGCAAAATTATGGCTACACCTTC CATSSGQNYGYTF
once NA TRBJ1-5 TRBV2 TGTGCCAGCACGAAGGGGCAGGTAAATCAGCCCCAGCATTTT CASTKGQVNQPQHF
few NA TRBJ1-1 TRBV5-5 TGTGCCAGCAGCTGGACCGTAGCGGAAGCTTTCTTT CASSWTVAEAFF
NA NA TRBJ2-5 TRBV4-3 TGCGCCAGCAGCCAAACCGGTTCAGGGGGAGGAAAGACCCAGTACTTC CASSQTGSGGGKTQYF
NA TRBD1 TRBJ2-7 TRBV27 TGTGCCAGCAGCTTTCTCGACAGGGTATCCAACCGCCGCTACGAGCAGTACTTC CASSFLDRVSNRRYEQYF
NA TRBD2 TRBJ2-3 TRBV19 TGTGCCAGTAGTTTTAGCGGGAGTTACACAGATACGCAGTATTTT CASSFSGSYTDTQYF
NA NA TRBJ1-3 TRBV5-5 TGTGCCAGCAGCCTCAGTGGAGCCATATATTTT CASSLSGAIYF
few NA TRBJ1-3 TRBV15 TGTGCCACCAGCAGAGACGGACGGGGCAGCGGAAACACCATATATTTT CATSRDGRGSGNTIYF
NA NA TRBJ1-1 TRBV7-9 TGTGCCAGCATCCAAGAGTGGGGTACTGAAGCTTTCTTT CASIQEWGTEAFF
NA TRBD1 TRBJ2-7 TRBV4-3 TGCGCCAGCAGCCAAGAAACCGGACAGGGGGGGGTCGAGCAGTACTTC CASSQETGQGGVEQYF
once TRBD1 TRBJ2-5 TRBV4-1 TGCGCCAGCAGACCCTCGACAGGGCGTCCTGGAGAGACCCAGTACTTC CASRPSTGRPGETQYF
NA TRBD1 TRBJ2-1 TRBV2 TGTGCCAGCAGTATGCGACAGGGCAATGAGCAGTTCTTC CASSMRQGNEQFF
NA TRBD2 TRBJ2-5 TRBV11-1 TGTGCCAGCAGCTTAGTCGCGGGGGGCGTAGAGACCCAGTACTTC CASSLVAGGVETQYF
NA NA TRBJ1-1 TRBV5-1 TGCGCCAGCAGCTCAGCCCCTACCGAGGCTGAAGCTTTCTTT CASSSAPTEAEAFF
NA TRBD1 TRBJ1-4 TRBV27 TGTGCCAGCAGCTACAGGGGTATTACAACTAATGAAAAACTGTTTTTT CASSYRGITTNEKLFF
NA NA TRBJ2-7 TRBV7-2 TGTGCCAGCAGCTTAATGGCCTTCTCCTACGAGCAGTACTTC CASSLMAFSYEQYF
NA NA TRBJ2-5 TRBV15 TGTGCCACCAGCCCGCACCCCCTAGGGCCACAAGAGACCCAGTACTTC CATSPHPLGPQETQYF
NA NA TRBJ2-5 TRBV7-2 TGTGCCAGCAGCCCAAATTGGCTACAAGAGACCCAGTACTTC CASSPNWLQETQYF
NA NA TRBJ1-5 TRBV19 TGTGCCAGTAGGTCGGGCCCCTGGAGCAATCAGCCCCAGCATTTT CASRSGPWSNQPQHF
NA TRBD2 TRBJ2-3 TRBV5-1 TGCGCCAGCAGGTCAGGAGCGGGGCCTGGGGATACGCAGTATTTT CASRSGAGPGDTQYF
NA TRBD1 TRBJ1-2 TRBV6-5 TGTGCCAGCAGCCCCCGACAGGGTGTGTTGGGCTACACCTTC CASSPRQGVLGYTF
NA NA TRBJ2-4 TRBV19 TGTGCCAGTAGTATAAAGGGGAGAGGGGGAGGAGGACTAGCCAAAAACATTCAGTACTTC CASSIKGRGGGGLAKNIQYF
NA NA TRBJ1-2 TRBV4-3 TGCGCCAGCAGCCAAGACTGGGGCAGCCCCTATGGCTACACCTTC CASSQDWGSPYGYTF
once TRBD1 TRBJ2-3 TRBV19 TGTGCCAGTAGTGCCCGGGACAGCGTCGAAGATACGCAGTATTTT CASSARDSVEDTQYF
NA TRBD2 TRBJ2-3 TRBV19 TGTGCCAGTAGAAAGAGGCGGGGGGGCTCAGATACGCAGTATTTT CASRKRRGGSDTQYF
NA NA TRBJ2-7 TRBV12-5 TGTGCTAGCAACACAGGACGGCACTACGAGCAGTACTTC CASNTGRHYEQYF
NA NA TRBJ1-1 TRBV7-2 TGTGCCAGCAGCCCGGGCCTTTCGGGACGGACTGAAGCTTTCTTT CASSPGLSGRTEAFF
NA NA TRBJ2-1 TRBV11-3 TGTGCCAGCAGCTTAGATTTTCGGGGGAGATACAATGAGCAGTTCTTC CASSLDFRGRYNEQFF
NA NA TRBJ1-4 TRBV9 TGTGCCAGCAGCGTAACAGGGAGAAATGAAAAACTGTTTTTT CASSVTGRNEKLFF
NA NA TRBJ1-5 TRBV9 TGTGCCAGCAGCGGGACCTCGAATCAGCCCCAGCATTTT CASSGTSNQPQHF
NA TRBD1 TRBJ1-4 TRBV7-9 TGTGCCAGCTCGCAGGGGGACAACGGAAAACTGTTTTTT CASSQGDNGKLFF
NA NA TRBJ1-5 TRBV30 TGTGCCTGGAGTGGAGGGGCGATGGGCAATCAGCCCCAGCATTTT CAWSGGAMGNQPQHF
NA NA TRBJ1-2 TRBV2 TGTGCCAGCAGTGAAACAGGGAACTATGGCTACACCTTC CASSETGNYGYTF
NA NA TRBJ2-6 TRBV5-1 TGCGCCAGCAGCTTGGACAGGGCACGGGCGTTGAGTCTTGCTGGGGCCAACGTCCTGACTTTC CASSLDRARALSLAGANVLTF
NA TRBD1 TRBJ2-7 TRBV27 TGTGCCAGCAGTTTAAGGGGACAGCACTACGAGCAGTACTTC CASSLRGQHYEQYF
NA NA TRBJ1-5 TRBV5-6 TGTGCCAGCAGCTTGGGGGTGGCTCAGCCCCAGCATTTT CASSLGVAQPQHF
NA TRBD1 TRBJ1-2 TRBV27 TGTGCCAGCAGTTGGGGACAGGGGAACTATGGCTACACCTTC CASSWGQGNYGYTF
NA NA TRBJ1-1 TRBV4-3 TGCGCCAGCAGCCAAGATATCGGATCACAGGGCACTGAAGCTTTCTTT CASSQDIGSQGTEAFF
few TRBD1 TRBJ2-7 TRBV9 TGTGCCAGCAGCGTAGCTAGGGACAGTCAAACCTACGAGCAGTACTTC CASSVARDSQTYEQYF
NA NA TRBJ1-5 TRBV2 TGTGCCAGCAGTCGGGACATTAGCAATCAGCCCCAGCATTTT CASSRDISNQPQHF
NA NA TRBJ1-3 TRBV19 TGTGCCAGTAGCCCAGGAACAACAAACACCATATATTTT CASSPGTTNTIYF
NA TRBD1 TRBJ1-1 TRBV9 TGTGCCAGCAGCCCAGGACAGGGGGCATGGAGCACTGAAGCTTTCTTT CASSPGQGAWSTEAFF
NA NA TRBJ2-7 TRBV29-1 TGCAGCGTCACCACCGGGAGAGGGGTGAGGGAGCAGTACTTC CSVTTGRGVREQYF
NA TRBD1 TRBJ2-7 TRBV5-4 TGTGCCAGCAGCTTCCCGGGTCGGCAGGGGGCCTACGAGCAGTACTTC CASSFPGRQGAYEQYF